This T cell receptor beta chain was retrieved from a study of T-cell memory formation after mild COVID-19. Study-wide context: The study found TCR clusters largely donor specific.

Study-level results: There was a balanced CD4/CD8 profile in clones contracting day 15 to 85, and later expanders leaned CD4+.

TCRalpha and TCRbeta libraries used 5'RACE with constant-segment primers and UMIs. MiXCR, run by TCRdb on the 5' RACE reads, gives a single entry per CDR3 protein. Among fewer than 650,000 distinct CDR3 sequences listed, about 20% were seen once. Germline trimming cut 1 base from V and 8 bases from J; bases unmatched to any gene: 6. This CDR3 spans 15 amino acids. This clonotype was seen a handful of times. What it binds is unknown. This receptor was taken from an adult woman who had mild COVID-19 (a few samples of this study predate the infection). Cell type and time point are not known. The sample was PBMCs or a T cell subset sorted from them (not recorded which). The chain recombines TRBV12-3 or TRBV12-4 with TRBJ2-1; 9 bases are shared with TRBD1. Here the CDR3 DNA reads TGTGCCAGCAGTTTAGGGGACAGGGCTCGTCATGAGCAGTTCTTC. It specifies CASSLGDRARHEQFF.